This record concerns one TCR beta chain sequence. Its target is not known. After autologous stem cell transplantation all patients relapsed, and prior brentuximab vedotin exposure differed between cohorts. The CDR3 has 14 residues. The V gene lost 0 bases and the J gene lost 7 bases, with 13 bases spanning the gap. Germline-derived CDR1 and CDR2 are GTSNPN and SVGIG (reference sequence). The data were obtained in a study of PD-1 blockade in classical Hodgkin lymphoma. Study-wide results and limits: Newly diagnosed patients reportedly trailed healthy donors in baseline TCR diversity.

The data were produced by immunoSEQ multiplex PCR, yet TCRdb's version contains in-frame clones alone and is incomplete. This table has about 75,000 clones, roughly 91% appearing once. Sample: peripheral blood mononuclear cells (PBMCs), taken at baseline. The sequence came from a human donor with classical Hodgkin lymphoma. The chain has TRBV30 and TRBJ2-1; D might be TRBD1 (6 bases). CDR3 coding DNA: TGTGCCTGGAGTGTGGGGGCAGGGAAAAATGAGCAGTTCTTC. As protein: CAWSVGAGKNEQFF.